This T cell receptor (beta chain) was found in a study of blood T cell repertoires in COVID-19. The overall study: The samples span acute and convalescent COVID-19 from the United States, Italy and Spain. T cells, B-cell-depleted T cells, or PBMCs provided the cDNA or gDNA that served as material.

The cohort comprised adults aged roughly 18 to 95 years residing in about 25 US areas. The study counted Cohort 3 donors as recovered given two negative PCRs, clearance, or symptom resolution. Here immunoSEQ multiplex PCR was the method, and the copy in TCRdb shows in-frame clones only, minus some. The table lists over 200,000 clones, more than 75% of them singletons. The sequence was obtained from a man aged 18 to 29 who had recovered from COVID-19. The sample consisted of PBMCs or T cells enriched from blood (not recorded which).

CDR3: CAWSNQLGTGAEQYF. The CDR3 DNA reads as TGTGCCTGGAGTAATCAACTGGGGACAGGTGCCGAGCAGTACTTC. This chain joins TRBV30 and TRBJ2-7, with 8 bases lining up with TRBD1. After removal of 2 bases from V and 6 bases from J, the junction contained 12 bases not matched to a gene. Looked up from germline, CDR1 is GTSNPN and CDR2 is SVGIG (reference sequence). CDR3 length: 15 amino acids. Full variable domain (rest looked up from reference TRBV30 and TRBJ2-7): SQTIHQWPATLVQPVGSPLSLECTVEGTSNPNLYWYRQAAGRGLQLLFYSVGIGQISSEVPQNLSASRPQDRQFILSSKKLLLSDSGFYLCAWSNQLGTGAEQYFGPGTRLTVT.